This TCR beta chain was found in a study of T cells after yellow fever vaccination. CDR3 length: 13 amino acids. V shed 3 bases, J shed 6 bases, and the junction held 2 bases outside the gene matches. This clonotype came up many times. A process of 5'RACE template switching, which added a universal primer site and UMIs, was used to make TCR cDNA. TCRdb reanalysed the 5' RACE reads using MiXCR and keeps one entry per CDR3 protein. The sample contains about 45,000 distinct CDR3 sequences, just under 6.5% of which appear only once. This TCR derives from a man aged 25-40 years who received the YFV17D yellow fever vaccine. Sequenced here: PBMCs, either bulk or a sorted T-cell subset (CD4+, CD8+, memory, or dextramer-sorted; not recorded which), sampled 45 days after the yellow fever booster vaccination. V is TRBV12-3 or TRBV12-4 and J is TRBJ1-5; 7 bases are a match to TRBD1. The CDR3 nucleotides are TGTGCCAGCAGTTTGGACAGGTCTCAGCCCCAGCATTTT. It encodes CASSLDRSQPQHF.